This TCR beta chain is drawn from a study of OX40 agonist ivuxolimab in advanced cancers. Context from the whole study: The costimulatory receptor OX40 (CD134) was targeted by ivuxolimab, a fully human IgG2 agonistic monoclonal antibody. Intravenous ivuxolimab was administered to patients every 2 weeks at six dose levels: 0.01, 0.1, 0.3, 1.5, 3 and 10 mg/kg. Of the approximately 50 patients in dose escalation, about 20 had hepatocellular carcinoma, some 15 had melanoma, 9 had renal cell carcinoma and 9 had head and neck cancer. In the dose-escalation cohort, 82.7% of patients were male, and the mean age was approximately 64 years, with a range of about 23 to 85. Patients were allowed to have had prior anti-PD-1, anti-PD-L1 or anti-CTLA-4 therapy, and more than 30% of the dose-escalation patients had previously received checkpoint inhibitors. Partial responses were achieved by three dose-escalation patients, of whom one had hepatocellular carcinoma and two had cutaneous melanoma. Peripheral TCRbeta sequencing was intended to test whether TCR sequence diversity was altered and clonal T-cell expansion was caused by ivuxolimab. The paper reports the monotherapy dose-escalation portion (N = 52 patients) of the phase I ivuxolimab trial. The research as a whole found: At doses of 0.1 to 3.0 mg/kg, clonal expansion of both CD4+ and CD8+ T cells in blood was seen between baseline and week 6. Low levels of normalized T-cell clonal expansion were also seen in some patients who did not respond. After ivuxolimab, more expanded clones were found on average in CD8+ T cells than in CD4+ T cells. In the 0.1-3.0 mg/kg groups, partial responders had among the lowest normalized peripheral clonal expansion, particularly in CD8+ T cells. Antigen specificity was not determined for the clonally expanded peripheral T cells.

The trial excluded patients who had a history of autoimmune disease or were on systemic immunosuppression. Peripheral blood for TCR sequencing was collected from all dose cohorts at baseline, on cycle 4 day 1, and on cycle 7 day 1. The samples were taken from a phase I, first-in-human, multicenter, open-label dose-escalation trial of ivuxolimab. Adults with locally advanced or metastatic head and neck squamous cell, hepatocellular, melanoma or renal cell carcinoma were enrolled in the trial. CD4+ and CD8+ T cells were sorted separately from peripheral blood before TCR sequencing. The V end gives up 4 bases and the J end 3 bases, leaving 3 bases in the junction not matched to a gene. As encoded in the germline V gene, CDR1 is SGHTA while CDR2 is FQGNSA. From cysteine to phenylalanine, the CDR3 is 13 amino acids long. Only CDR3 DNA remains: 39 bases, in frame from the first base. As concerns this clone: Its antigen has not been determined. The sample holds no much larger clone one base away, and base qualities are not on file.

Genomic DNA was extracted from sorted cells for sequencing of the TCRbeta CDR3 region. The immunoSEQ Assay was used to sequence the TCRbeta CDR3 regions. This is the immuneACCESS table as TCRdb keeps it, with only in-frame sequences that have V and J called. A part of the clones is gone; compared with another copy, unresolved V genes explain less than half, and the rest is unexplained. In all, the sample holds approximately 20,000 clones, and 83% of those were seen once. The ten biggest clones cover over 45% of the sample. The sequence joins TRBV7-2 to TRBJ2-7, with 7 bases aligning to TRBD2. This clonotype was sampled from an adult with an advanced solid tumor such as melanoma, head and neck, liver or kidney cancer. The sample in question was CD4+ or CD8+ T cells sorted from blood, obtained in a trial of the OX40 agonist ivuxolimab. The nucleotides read TGTGCCAGCAGCTGGGACTACAACTACGAGCAGTACTTC. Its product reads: CASSWDYNYEQYF.